The 12 T cell receptor beta chains presented below share a single source sample, sequenced in a study of shared clonotypes between healthy human individuals. Measured with immunoSEQ multiplex PCR; TCRdb has only the in-frame clones, and not every one. The sample lists approximately 1,000,000 clones, about 84% occurring once. Sequenced: memory CD4+ T cells from PBMCs. Subset described: CD45RA-negative fraction. Receptors were obtained from a man younger than 30 in good health. Some clones in this sample may be carry-over from other donors' samples.

This chain uses TRBV6-5 with TRBJ2-1, with a weak D call TRBD2 (5 bases). The CDR3 extends over 14 amino acids. Trimming cost V 7 bases and J 6 bases, with 16 bases left between them. Germline V lookup: CDR1 MNHEY, CDR2 SVGAGI. CDR3 loop: CASTSSGVGNEQFF. CDR3 bases: TGTGCCAGCACCTCATCCGGGGTTGGCAATGAGCAGTTCTTC.

This clone was picked up many times. This chain connects TRBV25-1 to TRBJ2-2; 7 bases line up with TRBD2. There are 15 residues in the CDR3. V shed 3 bases and J 7 bases; nucleotides not matched to a gene: 8. CDR1 is MGHDK, CDR2 SYGVNS, per germline. CDR3 bases: TGTGCCAGCAGTGAGGGAGGGGAGCGTAGCGGGGAGCTGTTTTTT. Amino acid sequence: CASSEGGERSGELFF.

This clone was counted a few times. The chain is built from TRBV5-1 and TRBJ1-1, with 7 bases lining up with TRBD1. Germline V lookup: CDR1 SGHRS, CDR2 YFSETQ. This CDR3 is 15 amino acids long. With V trimmed by 2 bases and J by 2 bases, 6 bases remained unmatched. CDR3 sequence: CASSFLGTANTEAFF. The CDR3 nucleotides are TGCGCCAGCAGCTTTTTGGGGACAGCTAACACTGAAGCTTTCTTT.

The chain joins TRBV18 to TRBJ2-3; 8 bases are shared with TRBD1. Trimming at V came to 1 base and at J to 6 bases, leaving 6 bases not matched to a gene. The CDR3 is 15 amino acids. CDR1 and CDR2 from the germline V gene are KGHSH and LQKENI. Here the CDR3 reads CASSPLAGGADTQYF. The CDR3, as DNA: TGTGCCAGCTCACCACTTGCAGGGGGCGCGGATACGCAGTATTTT.

The chain employs TRBV10-3 and TRBJ1-2; D may be TRBD1 (5 bases). Trimming shortened V by 0 bases and J by 4 bases, and 6 bases separated the two germline ends. The CDR3 consists of 13 residues. CDR1 ENHRY and CDR2 SYGVKD come from the germline V gene. DNA for the CDR3: TGTGCCATCAGTGAGTCGACAGTCTATGGCTACACCTTC. Translating gives CAISESTVYGYTF.

The chain is built from TRBV28 and TRBJ2-7; 7 nucleotides match TRBD2. The V and J ends lost 5 bases and 4 bases, in that order; junction bases with no gene match: 11. CDR3 length: 15 residues. Germline values: CDR1 MDHEN, CDR2 SYDVKM. In DNA form, the CDR3 reads TGTGCCAGCAGTCCCCTGGGGGAGGGCCGGTACGAGCAGTACTTC. This codes for CASSPLGEGRYEQYF.

The rearrangement uses TRBV18 and TRBJ2-5; 9 bases are a match to TRBD1. V lost 2 bases to trimming and J lost 4 bases; unmatched junction nucleotides: 5. Germline V lookup: CDR1 KGHSH, CDR2 LQKENI. The CDR3 is 15 amino acids. The CDR3 loop is CASSPGTGLTETQYF. The CDR3 DNA is TGTGCCAGCTCACCAGGGACAGGGCTTACAGAGACCCAGTACTTC. The complete variable domain, with remaining parts taken from reference TRBV18 and TRBJ2-5, reads NAGVMQNPRHLVRRRGQEARLRCSPMKGHSHVYWYRQLPEEGLKFMVYLQKENIIDESGMPKERFSAEFPKEGPSILRIQQVVRGDSAAYFCASSPGTGLTETQYFGPGTRLLVL.

The chain employs TRBV30 and TRBJ2-5; D is possibly TRBD1 or TRBD2 (5 bases each). CDR1 is GTSNPN and CDR2 is SVGIG in the germline V gene (reference sequence). The CDR3 consists of 13 residues. Between the trimmed V and J ends, which lost 0 bases and 8 bases, there was a span of 13 bases. The CDR3 loop is CAWSVRERGTQYF. CDR3 nucleotide sequence: TGTGCCTGGAGTGTCAGGGAGAGGGGCACCCAGTACTTC.

As regards this clone: A much larger clone is a single base away; this may be a read error. CDR3 loop: CASSLGDRGIGYTF. The CDR3 DNA reads as TGTGCCAGCAGTTTAGGGGACAGGGGAATTGGCTACACCTTC. The genes are TRBV28 and TRBJ1-2, with TRBD1 matching 10 bases. The germline CDR1 and CDR2 sequences are MDHEN and SYDVKM. V dropped 2 bases and J dropped 7; count of bases not matched to a gene: 4. CDR3 length equals 14 residues.

The chain carries TRBV7-9 and TRBJ2-7; D is ambiguous. V was cut by 5 bases and J by 6 bases, with 20 bases left in between. This CDR3 has 15 amino acids. Germline CDR1 is SEHNR and CDR2 is FQNEAQ (reference sequence). The CDR3 bases are TGTGCCAGCAGCCCCGCCCCGACACCCCTGGGCGAGCAGTACTTC. It specifies CASSPAPTPLGEQYF.

The genes are TRBV29-1 and TRBJ1-2, with 8 bases that match TRBD1. The CDR3 runs 12 residues. Trimming took 6 bases from V and 5 from J; bases not matched to a gene: 5. Per the germline V gene, CDR1 is SQVTM and CDR2 is ANQGSEA. The CDR3 spells CSVAGQDYGYTF. In nucleotides, the CDR3 is TGCAGCGTGGCGGGACAGGATTATGGCTACACCTTC.

The chain employs TRBV5-4 and TRBJ2-7; 7 bases match TRBD2. The V gene's germline CDR1 is SGHNT and CDR2 YYREEE (reference sequence). Trimming at V came to 4 bases and at J to 3 bases, leaving 7 bases not matched to a gene. The CDR3 has 14 amino acids. The CDR3 sequence is CASSPALADYEQYF. The CDR3 region has the DNA TGTGCCAGCAGCCCTGCCCTAGCGGACTACGAGCAGTACTTC.